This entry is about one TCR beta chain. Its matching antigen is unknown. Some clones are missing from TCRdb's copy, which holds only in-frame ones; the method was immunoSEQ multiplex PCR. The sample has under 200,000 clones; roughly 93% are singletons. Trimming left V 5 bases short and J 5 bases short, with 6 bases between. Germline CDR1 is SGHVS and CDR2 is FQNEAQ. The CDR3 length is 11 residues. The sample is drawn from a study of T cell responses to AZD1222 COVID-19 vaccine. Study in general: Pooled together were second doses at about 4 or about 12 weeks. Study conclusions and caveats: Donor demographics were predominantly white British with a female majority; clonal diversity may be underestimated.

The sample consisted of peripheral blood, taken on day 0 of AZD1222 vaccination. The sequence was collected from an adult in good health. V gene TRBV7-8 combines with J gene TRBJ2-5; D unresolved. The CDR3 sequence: CASSILETQYF. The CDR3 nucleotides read TGTGCCAGCAGCATTTTGGAGACCCAGTACTTC.